This T cell receptor beta chain was captured by sequencing in a study of CD8+ T cells in alopecia areata. Whole-study context: Tofacitinib administration to treated patients was oral, at 5 to 10 mg twice daily. Tofacitinib was given for 6 to 18 months, then stopped for 6 months.

This clone was observed once. The target antigen is unknown. Specimens obtained from alopecia areata patients comprised lesional scalp punch biopsies and peripheral blood. Study outcomes and limitations: Sequencing of scalp samples also captures resident alphabeta T cells of normal skin.

The sequencing template was cDNA reverse transcribed from extracted RNA. Using immunoSEQ multiplex PCR, the repertoire was profiled, and TCRdb retains in-frame clones only, with some absent. The data show 140,000 or so clones, about 47% seen once. Germline V CDR1 and CDR2: SGHAT, FQNNGV. This CDR3 has 15 residues. Trimming left V 3 bases short and J 2 bases short, with 14 bases between. This specimen consisted of CD4+ T cells sorted from blood, obtained at week 0. The clonotype originates from a human donor with alopecia areata. The rearrangement uses TRBV11-2 and TRBJ2-7; D perhaps matches TRBD2 (6 bases). The CDR3 nucleotides read TGTGCCAGCAGCTTGGGACTCGCAGCTACCTACGAGCAGTACTTC. This gives the protein CASSLGLAATYEQYF.